These 9 T cell receptor beta chains share one sample of origin, sequenced in a study of cytomegalovirus exposure and HLA in healthy donors. Sequencing used immunoSEQ multiplex PCR; TCRdb keeps in-frame clones, though not all of them. The data contain around 300,000 clones, around 85% of them seen just once; the ten biggest clones take up around 1%. Source material: PBMCs. The source of these receptors is a woman aged 18-30 years in good health and CMV-seronegative.

The rearrangement links TRBV6-5 to TRBJ2-2; 9 bases align to TRBD2. The CDR3 sequence is 16 residues long. The V gene's germline CDR1 is MNHEY and CDR2 SVGAGI. V lost 0 bases and J lost 3; bases outside the gene matches: 2. The CDR3 DNA sequence: TGTGCCAGCAGTTACTCTAGCGGGGGATACACCGGGGAGCTGTTTTTT. It translates to CASSYSSGGYTGELFF.

The V gene is TRBV10-3, the J gene TRBJ2-7, with a weak D call TRBD2 (6 bases). There are 13 residues in the CDR3. The ends were cut back, 3 bases at V and 5 bases at J, with 11 bases in the middle. The germline V gene has CDR1 ENHRY and CDR2 SYGVKD. CDR3: CAISENGSHEQYF. CDR3 DNA sequence: TGTGCCATCAGTGAAAACGGGAGTCACGAGCAGTACTTC.

The genes are TRBV9 and TRBJ2-7, with 7 bases lining up with TRBD1. CDR1 is SGDLS and CDR2 is YYNGEE in the germline V gene. The CDR3 totals 19 residues. Unmatched junction bases numbered 19, after V lost 0 bases and J lost 4 bases. The CDR3 DNA follows: TGTGCCAGCAGCGTAGGAATCGGGACAGCTCGCTGGCGTTCGTACGAGCAGTACTTC. It is translated as CASSVGIGTARWRSYEQYF.

J is TRBJ2-3 and V is TRBV29-1; 12 bases fit TRBD2. Losses at the gene ends were 7 bases for V and 10 bases for J; bases not matched to a gene: 12. Per germline, CDR1 SQVTM and CDR2 ANQGSEA. The CDR3 consists of 14 residues. The CDR3 reads CSATLTSGSRAQYF. The CDR3 DNA reads TGCAGCGCCACTTTGACTAGCGGGAGCAGGGCGCAGTATTTT.

This chain uses TRBV6-1 with TRBJ2-7; 9 bases fit TRBD1. This CDR3 contains 15 residues. V shed 4 bases and J 5 bases; nucleotides not matched to a gene: 9. Germline CDR1 and CDR2: MNHNS and SASEGT. CDR3 nucleotide sequence: TGTGCCAGCAGTGTCGGACAGGGGAGTAGGAACGAGCAGTACTTC. Translation gives CASSVGQGSRNEQYF.

The chain links TRBV10-1 to TRBJ2-3; 9 nucleotides agree with TRBD2. V was clipped by 2 bases and J by 0 bases; unmatched bases: 0. This CDR3 region has 15 residues. Germline CDR1 and CDR2: WNHNN and SYGVQD (reference sequence). CDR3 in amino acids: CASSETSGSTDTQYF. CDR3 bases: TGCGCCAGCAGTGAGACTAGCGGGAGCACAGATACGCAGTATTTT.

This rearrangement joins TRBV10-1 to TRBJ1-1; 7 bases agree with TRBD1. Germline V gene lookup returns CDR1 WNHNN and CDR2 SYGVQD (reference sequence). There are 15 residues in the CDR3. Unmatched junction bases numbered 7, after V lost 0 bases and J lost 6 bases. The CDR3 region has the DNA TGCGCCAGCAGTGAGTCGGGAGACAGGGCCCCTGAAGCTTTCTTT. Translated, it gives CASSESGDRAPEAFF.

The V and J genes are TRBV7-6 and TRBJ2-7; D not certain. The germline gives CDR1 SGHVS, CDR2 FNYEAQ. Trimming stripped 4 bases from V and 6 bases from J, with 7 bases between. CDR3 length equals 11 residues. CDR3 sequence (DNA): TGTGCCAGCAGCTCACCCGGCGAGCAGTACTTC. This encodes CASSSPGEQYF.

V usage is TRBV5-1 and J usage is TRBJ1-1, with 7 positions matching TRBD1. This CDR3 is built from 14 residues. V shed 4 bases and J 1 base; nucleotides not matched to a gene: 4. CDR1 is SGHRS and CDR2 is YFSETQ in the germline V gene. CDR3 DNA sequence: TGCGCCAGCAGCCCAGGGACAGCGAACACTGAAGCTTTCTTT. It is translated as CASSPGTANTEAFF. The whole variable domain, filled in from reference TRBV5-1 and TRBJ1-1, reads KAGVTQTPRYLIKTRGQQVTLSCSPISGHRSVSWYQQTPGQGLQFLFEYFSETQRNKGNFPGRFSGRQFSNSRSEMNVSTLELGDSALYLCASSPGTANTEAFFGQGTRLTVV.